The clone carrying this T cell receptor (beta chain) came up a few times. This entry belongs to a study of blood T cell repertoires in COVID-19. Germline CDR1 and CDR2: MGHDK and SYGVNS. The CDR3 consists of 15 residues. The V segment lost 4 bases and the J segment 5 bases; nucleotides outside the gene matches: 7. Per the authors' pipeline: Reference gene primer amplification yielded estimated nucleated cell counts. Profiling relied on immunoSEQ multiplex PCR, and the TCRdb table lists in-frame clones only, not all of them. For V, J and clone size, that table is used; D and trimming come from the DNA. The top ten clones hold about 8.9% of a sample with about 250,000 clones, roughly 80% of them seen once.

Source material: peripheral blood. V and J are TRBV25-1 and TRBJ1-2, with 10 bases lining up with TRBD1. This TCR came from a man at least 80 years old with acute or convalescent COVID-19. The CDR3 loop is CASSARDRGLYGYTF. CDR3 bases: TGTGCCAGCAGTGCCCGGGACAGGGGATTGTATGGCTACACCTTC.